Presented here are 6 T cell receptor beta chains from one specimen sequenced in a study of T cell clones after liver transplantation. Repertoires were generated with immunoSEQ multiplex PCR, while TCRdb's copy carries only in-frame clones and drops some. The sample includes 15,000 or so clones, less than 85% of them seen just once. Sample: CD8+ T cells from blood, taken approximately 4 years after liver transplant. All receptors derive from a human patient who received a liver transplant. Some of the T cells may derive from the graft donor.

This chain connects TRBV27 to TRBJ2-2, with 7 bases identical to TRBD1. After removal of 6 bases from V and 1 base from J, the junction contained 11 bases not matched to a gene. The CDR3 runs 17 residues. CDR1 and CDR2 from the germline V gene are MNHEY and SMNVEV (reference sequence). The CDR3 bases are TGTGCCAGCAGAGTCCACTGGGGACAGCAGAACACCGGGGAGCTGTTTTTT. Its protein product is CASRVHWGQQNTGELFF.

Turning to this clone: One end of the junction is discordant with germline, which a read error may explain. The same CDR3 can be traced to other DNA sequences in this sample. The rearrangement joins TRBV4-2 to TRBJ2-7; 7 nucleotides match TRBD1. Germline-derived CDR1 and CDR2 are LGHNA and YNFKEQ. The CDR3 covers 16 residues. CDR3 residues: CASSQDPGTASYEQYF. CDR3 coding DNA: TGTGCCAGCAGTCAAGATCCAGGGACAGCCTCCTACGAGCAGTACTTC.

The DNA for the CDR3 is TGTGCCAGCAGCGGACGAAATCTCGGCGAGCAGTACTTC. It yields the protein CASSGRNLGEQYF. V and J are TRBV9 and TRBJ2-7; D gene unclear. Deletions cut 3 bases from V and 6 bases from J, with 13 bases between. The CDR3 has 13 amino acids. Germline assignment: CDR1 SGDLS and CDR2 YYNGEE.

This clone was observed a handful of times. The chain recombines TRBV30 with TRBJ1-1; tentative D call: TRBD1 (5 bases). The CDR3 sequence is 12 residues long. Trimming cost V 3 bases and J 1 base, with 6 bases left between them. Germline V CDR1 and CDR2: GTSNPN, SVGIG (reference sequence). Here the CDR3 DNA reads TGTGCCTGGAGCCAGGGGAACACTGAAGCTTTCTTT. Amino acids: CAWSQGNTEAFF.

The CDR3 sequence is CASSLSAGEQFF. The CDR3 bases are TGTGCCAGCAGCCTTTCGGCGGGTGAGCAGTTCTTC. The chain uses TRBV4-2 and TRBJ2-1; a weak D match, TRBD2 (5 bases). The CDR3 totals 12 residues. Looked up from germline, CDR1 is LGHNA and CDR2 is YNFKEQ. V was cut by 4 bases and J by 9 bases, with 10 bases left in between.

The CDR3 sequence is CASSTPTGGTEAFF. The CDR3 nucleotides are TGTGCCAGTAGTACCCCGACAGGGGGCACTGAAGCTTTCTTT. The chain is built from TRBV19 and TRBJ1-1; 9 nucleotides match TRBD1. Germline CDR1 LNHDA, CDR2 SQIVND (reference sequence). The V segment lost 4 bases and the J segment 4 bases; nucleotides outside the gene matches: 4. The CDR3 is 14 residues long.